This T cell receptor (beta chain) was obtained from a study of CD8 T cells in ankylosing spondylitis. Germline CDR1 SEHNR, CDR2 FQNEAQ (reference sequence). CDR3 length: 15 amino acids. Quantitative barcoded 5'-RACE was used to prepare TCR beta libraries. MiXCR, run by TCRdb on the 5' RACE reads, gives a single entry per CDR3 protein. Of about 200,000 distinct CDR3 sequences in the sample, around 13% were seen once. This clonotype showed up just a few times. Its target is not known. The junction shows a germline mismatch at one end, possibly a read error. Findings of the study overall: Significant enrichment of disease-linked clones was reported in matched ankylosing spondylitis synovial fluid. A motif of 7 to 9 highly homologous TCR beta variants was seen as apparently characteristic of ankylosing spondylitis blood. Some of the motif variants had earlier been found in reactive arthritis patients' fluid and blood.

The material sequenced was blood, either unsorted or a sorted T cell fraction (not recorded which). The J gene is TRBJ2-5, the V gene TRBV7-9; a possible D gene is TRBD2 (6 bases). The sequence derives from a male donor with ankylosing spondylitis or in good health (not recorded which). The CDR3 reads CASSLAWGGKEAQYF. The CDR3 DNA reads as TGTGCCAGCAGCTTAGCCTGGGGCGGGAAAGAGGCCCAGTACTTC.